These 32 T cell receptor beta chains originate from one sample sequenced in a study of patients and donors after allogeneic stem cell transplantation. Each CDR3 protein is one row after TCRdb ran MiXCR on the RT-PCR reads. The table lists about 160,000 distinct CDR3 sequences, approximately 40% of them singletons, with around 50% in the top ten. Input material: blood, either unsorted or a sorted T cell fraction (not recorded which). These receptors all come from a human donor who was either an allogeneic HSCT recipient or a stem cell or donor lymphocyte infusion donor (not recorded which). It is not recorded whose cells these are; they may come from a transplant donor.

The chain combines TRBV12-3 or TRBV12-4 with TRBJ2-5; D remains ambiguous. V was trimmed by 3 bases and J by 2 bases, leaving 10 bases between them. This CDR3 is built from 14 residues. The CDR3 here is CASSLYSPQETQYF. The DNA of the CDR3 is TGTGCCAGCAGTTTGTACAGCCCTCAAGAGACCCAGTACTTC.

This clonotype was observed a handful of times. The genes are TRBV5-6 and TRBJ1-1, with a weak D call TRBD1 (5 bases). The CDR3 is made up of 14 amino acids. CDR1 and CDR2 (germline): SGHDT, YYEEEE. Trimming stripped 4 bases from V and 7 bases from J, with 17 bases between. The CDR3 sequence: CASSITGTGGEAFF. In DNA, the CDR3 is TGTGCCAGCAGCATTACCGGGACCGGGGGTGAAGCTTTCTTT.

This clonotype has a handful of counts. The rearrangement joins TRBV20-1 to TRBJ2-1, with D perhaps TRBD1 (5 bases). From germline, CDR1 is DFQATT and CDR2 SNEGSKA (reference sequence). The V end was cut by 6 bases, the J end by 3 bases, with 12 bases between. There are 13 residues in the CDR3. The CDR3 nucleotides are TGCAGTGCCGTGGACACGCTCTACAATGAGCAGTTCTTC. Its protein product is CSAVDTLYNEQFF.

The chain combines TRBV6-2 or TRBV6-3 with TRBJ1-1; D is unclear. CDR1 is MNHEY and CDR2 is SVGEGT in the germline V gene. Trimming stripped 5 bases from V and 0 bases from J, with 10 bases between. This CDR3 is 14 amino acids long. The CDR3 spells CASSVGLLNTEAFF. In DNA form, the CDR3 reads TGTGCCAGCAGTGTTGGACTGTTGAACACTGAAGCTTTCTTT.

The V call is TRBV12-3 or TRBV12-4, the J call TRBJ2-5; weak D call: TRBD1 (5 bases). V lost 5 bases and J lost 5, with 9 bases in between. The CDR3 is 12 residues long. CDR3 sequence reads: CASSKPGETQYF. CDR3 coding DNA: TGTGCCAGCAGTAAGCCAGGGGAGACCCAGTACTTC.

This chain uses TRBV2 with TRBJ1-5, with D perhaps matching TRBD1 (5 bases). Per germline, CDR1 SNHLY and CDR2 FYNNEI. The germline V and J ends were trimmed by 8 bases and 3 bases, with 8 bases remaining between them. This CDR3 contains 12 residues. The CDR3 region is CASSRVNQPQHF. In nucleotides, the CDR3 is TGTGCCAGCTCCAGGGTCAATCAGCCCCAGCATTTT. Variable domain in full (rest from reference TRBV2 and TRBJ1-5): EPEVTQTPSHQVTQMGQEVILRCVPISNHLYFYWYRQILGQKVEFLVSFYNNEISEKSEIFDDQFSVERPDGSNFTLKIRSTKLEDSAMYFCASSRVNQPQHFGDGTRLSIL.

CDR3 nucleotides: TGTGCCAGCAGCCAAACTGGGACGGCTAACTATGGCTACACCTTC. This sequence encodes CASSQTGTANYGYTF. This sequence joins TRBV4-2 and TRBJ1-2, with D possibly TRBD1 on 5 matching bases. Trimming took 2 bases from V and 0 from J, leaving 10 bases between them. The germline CDR1 and CDR2 sequences are LGHNA and YNFKEQ. This CDR3 is built from 15 residues.

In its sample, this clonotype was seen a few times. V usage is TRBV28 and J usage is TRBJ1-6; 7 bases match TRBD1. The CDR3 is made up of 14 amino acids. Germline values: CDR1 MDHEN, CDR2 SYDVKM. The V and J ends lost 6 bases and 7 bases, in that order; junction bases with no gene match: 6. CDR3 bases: TGTGCCAGCAGACCGACAGGGCAGAATTCACCCCTCCACTTT. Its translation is CASRPTGQNSPLHF.

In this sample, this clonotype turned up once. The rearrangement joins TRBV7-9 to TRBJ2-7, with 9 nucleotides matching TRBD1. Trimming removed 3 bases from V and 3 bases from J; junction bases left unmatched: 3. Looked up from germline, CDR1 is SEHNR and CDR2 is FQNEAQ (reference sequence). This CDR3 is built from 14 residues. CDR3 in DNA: TGTGCCAGCAGCTTCACGGGACAGGGCTACGAGCAGTACTTC. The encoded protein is CASSFTGQGYEQYF.

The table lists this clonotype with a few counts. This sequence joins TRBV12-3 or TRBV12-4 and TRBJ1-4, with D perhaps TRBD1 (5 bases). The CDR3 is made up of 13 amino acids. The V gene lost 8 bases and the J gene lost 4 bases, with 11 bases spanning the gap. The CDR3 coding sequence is TGTGCCAGCGGGGCATTTATTAATGAAAAACTGTTTTTT. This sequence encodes CASGAFINEKLFF.

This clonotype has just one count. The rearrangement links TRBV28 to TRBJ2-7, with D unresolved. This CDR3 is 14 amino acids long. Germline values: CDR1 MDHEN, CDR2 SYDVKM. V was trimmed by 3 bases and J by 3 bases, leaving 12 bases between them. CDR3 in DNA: TGTGCCAGCAGTTTGAGACAATCTCACTACGAGCAGTACGTC. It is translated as CASSLRQSHYEQYV.

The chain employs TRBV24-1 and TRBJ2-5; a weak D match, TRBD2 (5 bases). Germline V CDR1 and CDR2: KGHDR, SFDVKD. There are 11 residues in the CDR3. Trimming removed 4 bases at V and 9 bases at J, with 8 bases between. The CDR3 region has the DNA TGTGCCACCAGTGACCTGGAGGCCCAGTACTTC. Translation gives CATSDLEAQYF.

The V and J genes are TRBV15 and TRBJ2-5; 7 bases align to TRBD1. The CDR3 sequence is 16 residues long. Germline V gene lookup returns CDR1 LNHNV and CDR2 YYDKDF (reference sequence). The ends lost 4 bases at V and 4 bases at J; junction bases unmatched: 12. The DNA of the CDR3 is TGTGCCACCAGCAAAGACAGGGTACCCCTCGGAGAGACCCAGTACTTC. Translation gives CATSKDRVPLGETQYF.

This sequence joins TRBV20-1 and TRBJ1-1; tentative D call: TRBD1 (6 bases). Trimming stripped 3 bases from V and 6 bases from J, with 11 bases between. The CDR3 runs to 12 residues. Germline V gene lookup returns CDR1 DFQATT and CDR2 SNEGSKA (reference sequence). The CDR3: CSASYRAPEAFF. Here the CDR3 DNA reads TGCAGTGCTAGCTACAGGGCTCCTGAAGCTTTCTTT.

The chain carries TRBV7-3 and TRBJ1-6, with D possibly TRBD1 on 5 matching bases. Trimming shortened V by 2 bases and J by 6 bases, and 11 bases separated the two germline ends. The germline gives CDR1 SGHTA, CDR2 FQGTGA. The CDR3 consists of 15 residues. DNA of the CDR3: TGTGCCAGCAGCTTATCGTCAGGGAGTAATTCACCCCTCCACTTT. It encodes CASSLSSGSNSPLHF.

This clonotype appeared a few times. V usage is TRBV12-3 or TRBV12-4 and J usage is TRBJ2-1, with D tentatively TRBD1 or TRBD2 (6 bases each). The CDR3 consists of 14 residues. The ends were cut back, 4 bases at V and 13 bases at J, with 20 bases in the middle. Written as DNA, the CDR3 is TGTGCCAGCAGTTCGCCTGAGGAGGGGGTGATTCAGTTCTTC. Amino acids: CASSSPEEGVIQFF.

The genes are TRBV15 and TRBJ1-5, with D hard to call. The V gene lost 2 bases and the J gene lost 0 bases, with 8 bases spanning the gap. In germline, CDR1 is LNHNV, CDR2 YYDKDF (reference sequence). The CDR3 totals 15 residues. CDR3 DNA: TGTGCCACCAGCAGACGACCCTATAGCAATCAGCCCCAGCATTTT. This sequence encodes CATSRRPYSNQPQHF.

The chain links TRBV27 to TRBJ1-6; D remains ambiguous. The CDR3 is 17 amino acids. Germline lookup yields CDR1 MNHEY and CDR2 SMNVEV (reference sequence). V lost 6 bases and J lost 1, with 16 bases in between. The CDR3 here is CASRGLGRLSYNSPLHF. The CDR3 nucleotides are TGTGCCAGCAGGGGTCTTGGGAGACTTTCCTATAATTCACCCCTCCACTTT.

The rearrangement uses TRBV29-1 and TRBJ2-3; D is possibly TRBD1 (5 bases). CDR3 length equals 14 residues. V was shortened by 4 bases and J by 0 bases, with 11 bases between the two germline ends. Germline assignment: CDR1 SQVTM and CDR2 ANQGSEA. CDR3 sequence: CSVVTATSTDTQYF. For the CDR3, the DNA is TGCAGCGTTGTGACAGCTACTAGCACAGATACGCAGTATTTT.

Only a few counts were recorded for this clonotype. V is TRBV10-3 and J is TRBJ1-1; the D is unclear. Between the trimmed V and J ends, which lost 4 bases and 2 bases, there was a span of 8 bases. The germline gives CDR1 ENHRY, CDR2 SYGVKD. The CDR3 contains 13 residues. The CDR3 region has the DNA TGTGCCATCAGTGGCGGGTACAACACTGAAGCTTTCTTT. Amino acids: CAISGGYNTEAFF.

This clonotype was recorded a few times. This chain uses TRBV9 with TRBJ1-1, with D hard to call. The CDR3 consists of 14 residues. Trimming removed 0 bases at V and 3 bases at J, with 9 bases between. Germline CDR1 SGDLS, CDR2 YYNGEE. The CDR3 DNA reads TGTGCCAGCAGCGTAGTTGGGGAAGACACTGAAGCTTTCTTT. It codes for CASSVVGEDTEAFF.

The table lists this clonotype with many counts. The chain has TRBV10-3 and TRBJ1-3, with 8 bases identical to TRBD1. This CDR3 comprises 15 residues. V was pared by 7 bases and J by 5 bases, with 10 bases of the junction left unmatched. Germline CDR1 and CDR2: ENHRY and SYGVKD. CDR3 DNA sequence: TGTGCCATCAACCGAGGAGGGACAGGAAGAAACACCATATATTTT. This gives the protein CAINRGGTGRNTIYF.

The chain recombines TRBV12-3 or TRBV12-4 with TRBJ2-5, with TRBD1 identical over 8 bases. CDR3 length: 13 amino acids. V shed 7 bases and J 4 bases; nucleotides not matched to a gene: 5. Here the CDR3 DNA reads TGTGCCAGCACTCCAGGGGGCTCAGAGACCCAGTACTTC. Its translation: CASTPGGSETQYF.

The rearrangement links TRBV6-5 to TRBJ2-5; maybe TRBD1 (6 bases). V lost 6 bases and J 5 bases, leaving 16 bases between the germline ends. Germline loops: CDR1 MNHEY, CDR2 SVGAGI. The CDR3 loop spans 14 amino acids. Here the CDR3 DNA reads TGTGCCAGCAGCCGACCAGGGGTTTGGGAGACCCAGTACTTC. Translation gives CASSRPGVWETQYF.

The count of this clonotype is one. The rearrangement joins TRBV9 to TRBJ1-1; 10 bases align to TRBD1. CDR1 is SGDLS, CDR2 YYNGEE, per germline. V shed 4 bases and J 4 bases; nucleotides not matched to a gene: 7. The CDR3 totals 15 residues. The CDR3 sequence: CASSPQTGGPTEAFF. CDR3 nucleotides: TGTGCCAGCAGCCCTCAGACAGGGGGCCCCACTGAAGCTTTCTTT.

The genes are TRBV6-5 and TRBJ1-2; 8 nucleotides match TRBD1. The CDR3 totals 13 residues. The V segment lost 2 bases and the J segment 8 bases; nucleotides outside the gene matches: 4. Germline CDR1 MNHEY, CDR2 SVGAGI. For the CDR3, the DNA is TGTGCCAGCAGTTACGGACAGGGTGGCGGCTACACCTTC. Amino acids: CASSYGQGGGYTF.

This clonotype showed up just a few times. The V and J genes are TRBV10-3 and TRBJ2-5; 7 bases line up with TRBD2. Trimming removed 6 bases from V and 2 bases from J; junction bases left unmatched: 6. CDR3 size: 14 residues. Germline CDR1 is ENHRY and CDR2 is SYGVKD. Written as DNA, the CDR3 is TGTGCCATCAGGCAAGCGGGACCACAAGAGACCCAGTACTTC. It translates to CAIRQAGPQETQYF.

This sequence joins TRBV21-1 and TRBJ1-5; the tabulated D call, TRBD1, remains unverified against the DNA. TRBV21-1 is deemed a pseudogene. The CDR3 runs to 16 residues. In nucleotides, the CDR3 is TGTGCCAGCAGCCCATACGGTACAGGGACAAGACAGCCCCAGCATTTT. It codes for CASSPYGTGTRQPQHF.

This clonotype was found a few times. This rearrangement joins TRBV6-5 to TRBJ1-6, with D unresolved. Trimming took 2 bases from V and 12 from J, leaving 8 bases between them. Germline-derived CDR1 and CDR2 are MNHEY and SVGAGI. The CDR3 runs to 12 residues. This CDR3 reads CASSYPAGPLHF. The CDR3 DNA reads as TGTGCCAGCAGTTACCCGGCGGGACCCCTCCACTTT.

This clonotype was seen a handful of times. CDR3 protein: CASAPLGSTDTQYF. The CDR3 DNA reads TGTGCCAGCGCCCCCTTAGGGAGTACAGATACGCAGTATTTT. V gene TRBV12-3 or TRBV12-4 combines with J gene TRBJ2-3, with a weak D call TRBD2 (5 bases). The V gene lost 8 bases and the J gene lost 3 bases, with 15 bases spanning the gap. CDR3 length equals 14 residues.

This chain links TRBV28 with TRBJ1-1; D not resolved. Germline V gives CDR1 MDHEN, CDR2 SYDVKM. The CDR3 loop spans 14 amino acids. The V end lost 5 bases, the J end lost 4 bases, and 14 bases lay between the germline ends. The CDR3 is CASSPVGRSTEAFF. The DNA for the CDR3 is TGTGCCAGCAGTCCCGTAGGGAGGTCCACTGAAGCTTTCTTT.

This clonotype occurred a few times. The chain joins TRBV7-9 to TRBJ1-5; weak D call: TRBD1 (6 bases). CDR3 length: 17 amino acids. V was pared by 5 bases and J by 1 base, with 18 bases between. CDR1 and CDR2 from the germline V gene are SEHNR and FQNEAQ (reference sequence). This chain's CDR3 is CASSLGTPGFSNQPQHF. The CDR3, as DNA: TGTGCCAGCAGCCTCGGGACACCCGGGTTCAGCAATCAGCCCCAGCATTTT.